A single sample gave rise to the 18 T cell receptor beta chains below, sequenced in a study of CD8+ T cells in alopecia areata. Treatment specified: oral pan-JAK inhibitor, 5-10 mg twice daily. Sequencing relied on a cDNA template that was reverse transcribed from extracted RNA. The table came from immunoSEQ multiplex PCR; TCRdb's copy has only in-frame clones and leaves some out. The sample holds 200,000 to 250,000 clones; about 64% are singletons and the top ten take 3.5% to 5%. Here the sequenced sample was CD4+ T cells sorted from blood, taken at week 4, from a patient treated with tofacitinib. The receptors here all came from a human donor with alopecia areata.

J is TRBJ1-4 and V is TRBV30; D perhaps matches TRBD1 (5 bases). Trimming took 0 bases from V and 8 from J, leaving 16 bases between them. Germline V gives CDR1 GTSNPN, CDR2 SVGIG (reference sequence). The CDR3 covers 15 residues. CDR3 loop: CAWSVGRSSREKLFF. In DNA form, the CDR3 reads TGTGCCTGGAGTGTGGGACGGTCGTCGAGAGAAAAACTGTTTTTT.

The rearrangement links TRBV9 to TRBJ2-1; TRBD1 matches at 9 bases. In germline, CDR1 is SGDLS, CDR2 YYNGEE. V was clipped by 2 bases and J by 6 bases; unmatched bases: 6. The CDR3 is made up of 15 amino acids. CDR3 protein: CASSVAGQGFNEQFF. For the CDR3, the DNA is TGTGCCAGCAGCGTGGCAGGACAGGGGTTCAATGAGCAGTTCTTC.

The chain employs TRBV5-6 and TRBJ1-2; D gene uncertain. CDR1 SGHDT and CDR2 YYEEEE come from the germline V gene. The CDR3 is 11 amino acids. Trimming removed 0 bases at V and 10 bases at J, with 7 bases between. CDR3 protein: CASSLGQAYTF. The CDR3 DNA reads TGTGCCAGCAGCTTGGGGCAGGCCTACACCTTC.

This chain connects TRBV30 to TRBJ1-2; D is uncertain. The CDR3 totals 17 residues. With 1 base removed from V and 4 bases from J, the gap between germline ends came to 22 bases. The germline gives CDR1 GTSNPN, CDR2 SVGIG (reference sequence). DNA of the CDR3: TGTGCCTGGAGTGGCCCCCAGGCCCAATATAACAGCTATGGCTACACCTTC. This sequence encodes CAWSGPQAQYNSYGYTF.

The rearrangement joins TRBV4-3 to TRBJ1-2; no clear D gene. Germline lookup yields CDR1 LGHNA and CDR2 YSLEER. The CDR3 contains 14 residues. The germline V and J ends were trimmed by 4 bases and 1 base, with 10 bases remaining between them. The CDR3: CASSPQMGNYGYTF. As DNA, the CDR3 is TGCGCCAGCAGCCCACAAATGGGTAACTATGGCTACACCTTC.

The chain links TRBV5-4 to TRBJ2-3; no firm D call. CDR3 size: 14 residues. CDR1 SGHNT and CDR2 YYREEE come from the germline V gene (reference sequence). V was shortened by 0 bases and J by 6 bases, with 11 bases between the two germline ends. In DNA form, the CDR3 reads TGTGCCAGCAGCTTGGGTTTAGGGATCGATACGCAGTATTTT. This gives the protein CASSLGLGIDTQYF. The full variable domain, completed using reference TRBV5-4 and TRBJ2-3, is ETGVTQSPTHLIKTRGQQVTLRCSSQSGHNTVSWYQQALGQGPQFIFQYYREEENGRGNFPPRFSGLQFPNYSSELNVNALELDDSALYLCASSLGLGIDTQYFGPGTRLTVL.

This rearrangement joins TRBV30 to TRBJ2-1; no definite D call. CDR1 GTSNPN and CDR2 SVGIG come from the germline V gene (reference sequence). Trimming stripped 4 bases from V and 7 bases from J, with 17 bases between. The length of the CDR3 is 14 residues. This CDR3 is CAWTRQAPSNEQFF. As DNA, the CDR3 is TGTGCCTGGACCCGTCAGGCACCCTCGAATGAGCAGTTCTTC.

This clone is a singleton in its sample. The chain employs TRBV27 and TRBJ2-7; 8 bases fit TRBD2. CDR3 length: 15 amino acids. Germline values: CDR1 MNHEY, CDR2 SMNVEV (reference sequence). The V segment lost 3 bases and the J segment 5 bases; nucleotides outside the gene matches: 9. The DNA of the CDR3 is TGTGCCAGCAGTTTTAATCGGGGGGGGATGGACGAGCAGTACTTC. Amino acid sequence: CASSFNRGGMDEQYF.

The gene calls are TRBV30 and TRBJ1-5, with D possibly matching TRBD1 (6 bases). The germline gives CDR1 GTSNPN, CDR2 SVGIG (reference sequence). V was cut by 5 bases and J by 5 bases, with 10 bases left in between. This CDR3 contains 12 residues. CDR3 protein: CAWSGQDQPQHF. The CDR3 DNA is TGTGCCTGGTCGGGACAAGATCAGCCCCAGCATTTT.

The chain has TRBV4-3 and TRBJ2-3, with TRBD2 matching over 8 bases. The CDR3 consists of 15 residues. Germline CDR1 LGHNA, CDR2 YSLEER. V was pared by 3 bases and J by 6 bases, with 8 bases of the junction left unmatched. The CDR3 here is CASSHGGAPGDTQYF. Written as DNA, the CDR3 is TGCGCCAGCAGCCACGGGGGGGCGCCGGGGGATACGCAGTATTTT.

The chain recombines TRBV29-1 with TRBJ2-5; 7 bases map to TRBD2. The length of the CDR3 is 14 residues. V trimming: 4 bases; J trimming: 0 bases; junction bases outside the gene matches: 5. Per germline, CDR1 SQVTM and CDR2 ANQGSEA. The CDR3, as DNA: TGCAGCGTTGCAGCGGGGAGTAACCAAGAGACCCAGTACTTC. Translating it yields CSVAAGSNQETQYF.

This clone was picked up a small number of times. This chain uses TRBV2 with TRBJ2-5; D uncertain. Germline loops: CDR1 SNHLY, CDR2 FYNNEI. V was clipped by 10 bases and J by 4 bases, with 13 bases between them. This CDR3 is built from 12 residues. DNA of the CDR3: TGTGCCACATCGAGCAGAGGAGAGACCCAGTACTTC. This translates into CATSSRGETQYF.

Written as DNA, the CDR3 is TGTGCCATCAGCCAAGAGGAGGATACGCAGTATTTT. Translating gives CAISQEEDTQYF. The V and J genes are TRBV10-3 and TRBJ2-3; D not resolved. Germline CDR1 reads ENHRY; CDR2 reads SYGVKD. V was shortened by 6 bases and J by 6 bases, with 10 bases between the two germline ends. CDR3 length: 12 residues.

The chain recombines TRBV4-1 with TRBJ2-5; no definite D call. This CDR3 contains 15 residues. The ends were cut back, 2 bases at V and 2 bases at J, with 12 bases in the middle. CDR1 and CDR2 from the germline V gene are MGHRA and YSYEKL. The CDR3 DNA reads as TGCGCCAGCAGCCAACTGGGGATCCCACAAGAGACCCAGTACTTC. Its translation is CASSQLGIPQETQYF.

V is TRBV25-1 and J is TRBJ2-1, with unresolved D. V lost 10 bases, J lost 5 bases, and 15 bases lay in between. Germline CDR1 MGHDK, CDR2 SYGVNS. This CDR3 comprises 13 residues. The CDR3 is CATSRPENNEQFF. Written as DNA, the CDR3 is TGTGCCACCTCTAGGCCGGAGAACAATGAGCAGTTCTTC. Based on the CDR3 plus reference TRBV25-1 and TRBJ2-1, the full variable domain is EADIYQTPRYLVIGTGKKITLECSQTMGHDKMYWYQQDPGMELHLIHYSYGVNSTEKGDLSSESTVSRIRTEHFPLTLESARPSHTSQYLCATSRPENNEQFFGPGTRLTVL.

The chain has TRBV30 and TRBJ1-1; perhaps TRBD1 as D (5 bases). CDR3 size: 13 residues. V shed 2 bases and J shed 1 base, with 8 bases lying between them. Germline assignment: CDR1 GTSNPN and CDR2 SVGIG (reference sequence). The CDR3 DNA sequence: TGTGCCTGGAGTACTCAGGGGAACACTGAAGCTTTCTTT. This sequence encodes CAWSTQGNTEAFF. Using reference TRBV30 and TRBJ1-1 for the parts outside the CDR3, the full variable domain is SQTIHQWPATLVQPVGSPLSLECTVEGTSNPNLYWYRQAAGRGLQLLFYSVGIGQISSEVPQNLSASRPQDRQFILSSKKLLLSDSGFYLCAWSTQGNTEAFFGQGTRLTVV.

This chain uses TRBV7-9 with TRBJ2-5, with D possibly being TRBD2 (6 bases). The CDR3 contains 14 residues. The ends were cut back, 5 bases at V and 5 bases at J, with 15 bases in the middle. Germline V CDR1 and CDR2: SEHNR, FQNEAQ (reference sequence). The CDR3 spells CASSGGSGGETQYF. The CDR3, as DNA: TGTGCCAGCAGCGGAGGCTCTGGGGGGGAGACCCAGTACTTC.

This clone was picked up a small number of times. The J gene is TRBJ1-2, the V gene TRBV29-1; 7 nucleotides match TRBD1. V shed 3 bases, J shed 6 bases, and the junction held 7 bases outside the gene matches. This CDR3 contains 13 residues. Germline V gene data show CDR1 as SQVTM and CDR2 as ANQGSEA. The CDR3 DNA reads as TGCAGCGTTGAGAACAGGGGATTTGATGGCTACACCTTC. Protein product: CSVENRGFDGYTF.